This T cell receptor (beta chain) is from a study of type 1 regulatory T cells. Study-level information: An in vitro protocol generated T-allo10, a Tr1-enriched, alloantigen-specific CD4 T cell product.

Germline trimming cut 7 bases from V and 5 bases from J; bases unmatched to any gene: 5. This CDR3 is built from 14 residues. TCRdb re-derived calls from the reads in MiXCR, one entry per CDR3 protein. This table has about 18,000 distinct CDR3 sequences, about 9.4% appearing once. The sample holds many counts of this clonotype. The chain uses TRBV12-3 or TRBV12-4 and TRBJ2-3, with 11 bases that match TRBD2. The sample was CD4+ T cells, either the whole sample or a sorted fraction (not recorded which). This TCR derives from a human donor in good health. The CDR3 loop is CASTRTSGRDTQYF. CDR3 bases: TGTGCCAGCACCCGCACTAGCGGGAGAGATACGCAGTATTTT.